This record covers a single T cell receptor beta chain. The data belong to a study of blood T cell repertoires in COVID-19. V lost 2 bases and J 4 bases, leaving 16 bases between the germline ends. CDR3 length: 16 residues. In germline, CDR1 is MNHNS, CDR2 SASEGT. In the source study's methods: The assay estimated nucleated cells by amplifying reference gene primers. Only in-frame clones appear in the TCRdb table, and some are missing; sequencing was by immunoSEQ multiplex PCR. The V and J calls and clone size come from that table; D and trimming were worked out from the DNA. The table lists 250,000 to 400,000 clones, roughly 90% of them singletons. Seattle-derived patients entered the study during active infection and were followed longitudinally.

The rearrangement links TRBV6-1 to TRBJ2-3; no clear D gene. The clonotype originates from a woman in her twenties or thirties with COVID-19, enrolled during active disease. The sequencing input was peripheral blood. The CDR3 here is CASSESLWASPDTQYF. The CDR3 DNA is TGTGCCAGCAGTGAATCCCTTTGGGCCTCCCCAGATACGCAGTATTTT.